The 28 T cell receptor beta chains reported below all come from one sample, sequenced in a study of blood T cells in healthy people across ages. A sample-barcoded 5' primer and a J-beta primer mix were used in a second PCR of roughly 6 to 11 cycles. MiXCR, applied by TCRdb to the 5' RACE reads, yields one record per CDR3 protein. The sample includes 540,000 or so distinct CDR3 sequences, approximately 25% of them seen just once. The sample taken for sequencing was blood. These receptors all come from a woman aged 70-85 years in good health.

The sample holds a few counts of this clonotype. The chain has TRBV7-9 and TRBJ2-7; the match to TRBD2 covers 8 bases. The CDR3 is 18 residues long. Germline V gene data show CDR1 as SEHNR and CDR2 as FQNEAQ (reference sequence). V shed 4 bases, J shed 3 bases, and the junction held 17 bases outside the gene matches. CDR3 protein: CASSSYNQRSGTYYEQYF. DNA of the CDR3: TGTGCCAGCAGCTCATACAACCAACGTAGCGGGACCTACTACGAGCAGTACTTC.

The rearrangement joins TRBV20-1 to TRBJ1-3; D is unclear. V lost 6 bases and J lost 11, with 20 bases in between. CDR1 DFQATT and CDR2 SNEGSKA come from the germline V gene (reference sequence). This CDR3 spans 13 amino acids. The CDR3 loop is CSANAPPGNAIYF. The DNA for the CDR3 is TGCAGTGCCAATGCTCCGCCGGGTAACGCCATATATTTT.

V usage is TRBV7-9 and J usage is TRBJ2-7, with a possible D match to TRBD2 (6 bases). Germline CDR1 and CDR2: SEHNR and FQNEAQ (reference sequence). The CDR3 is made up of 14 amino acids. The germline V and J ends were trimmed by 5 bases and 3 bases, with 14 bases remaining between them. CDR3 in amino acids: CASSPINGGYEQYF. CDR3 coding DNA: TGTGCCAGCAGCCCCATTAACGGGGGCTACGAGCAGTACTTC.

This chain joins TRBV6-6 and TRBJ2-1, with D perhaps TRBD2 (6 bases). The length of the CDR3 is 15 residues. In germline, CDR1 is MNHNY, CDR2 SVGAGI (reference sequence). V lost 5 bases, J lost 1 base, and 12 bases lay in between. The CDR3 coding sequence is TGTGCCAGCAGTACCTCGGACTATTCCTACAATGAGCAGTTCTTC. Its translation is CASSTSDYSYNEQFF.

In its sample, this clonotype was seen a few times. The genes are TRBV20-1 and TRBJ2-5; perhaps TRBD2 as D (6 bases). TRBJ2-1 explains the end of the DNA better; the J call may be wrong. The germline gives CDR1 DFQATT, CDR2 SNEGSKA (reference sequence). The CDR3 loop spans 12 amino acids. The CDR3 sequence is CSAAGRNNEQFF. In DNA form, the CDR3 reads TGCAGTGCTGCGGGACGAAACAATGAGCAGTTCTTC.

This clonotype was found a few times. CDR3 DNA sequence: TGCGCCAGCAGCTTGGGTGTCGCAGATACGCAGTATTTT. Encoded protein: CASSLGVADTQYF. V usage is TRBV5-1 and J usage is TRBJ2-3; D is unresolved. The length of the CDR3 is 13 residues. V was trimmed by 0 bases and J by 4 bases, leaving 6 bases between them. Germline V CDR1 and CDR2: SGHRS, YFSETQ. Full variable domain (rest looked up from reference TRBV5-1 and TRBJ2-3): KAGVTQTPRYLIKTRGQQVTLSCSPISGHRSVSWYQQTPGQGLQFLFEYFSETQRNKGNFPGRFSGRQFSNSRSEMNVSTLELGDSALYLCASSLGVADTQYFGPGTRLTVL.

This clonotype was observed once. This chain connects TRBV7-2 to TRBJ1-2; TRBD1 is a possible D gene (5 bases). The germline CDR1 and CDR2 sequences are SGHTA and FQGNSA. The CDR3 covers 16 residues. Deletions cut 0 bases from V and 0 bases from J, with 11 bases between. CDR3 residues: CASSLAQGTSNYGYTF. The CDR3 coding sequence is TGTGCCAGCAGCTTAGCTCAGGGTACATCTAACTATGGCTACACCTTC.

The chain uses TRBV7-9 and TRBJ1-2, with D unclear. Trimming took 0 bases from V and 8 from J, leaving 16 bases between them. The CDR3 covers 15 residues. CDR1 is SEHNR, CDR2 FQNEAQ, per germline (reference sequence). CDR3 residues: CASSLARTSAYGYTF. CDR3 DNA: TGTGCCAGCAGCTTAGCCCGAACCTCCGCCTACGGCTACACCTTC. Full variable domain (remainder filled in from reference TRBV7-9 and TRBJ1-2): DTGVSQNPRHKITKRGQNVTFRCDPISEHNRLYWYRQTLGQGPEFLTYFQNEAQLEKSRLLSDRFSAERPKGSFSTLEIQRTEQGDSAMYLCASSLARTSAYGYTFGSGTRLTVV.

This clonotype was picked up a small number of times. The chain carries TRBV11-2 and TRBJ1-4; 9 bases agree with TRBD1. Germline V CDR1 and CDR2: SGHAT, FQNNGV. V shed 3 bases, J shed 0 bases, and the junction held 2 bases outside the gene matches. This CDR3 is built from 16 residues. This chain's CDR3 is CASSFGQGTTNEKLFF. For the CDR3, the DNA is TGTGCCAGCAGCTTCGGACAGGGGACAACTAATGAAAAACTGTTTTTT.

In this sample, this clonotype turned up a few times. This chain links TRBV6-2 or TRBV6-3 with TRBJ2-7; D tentatively reads TRBD1 or TRBD2 (5 bases each). V was trimmed by 0 bases and J by 0 bases, leaving 18 bases between them. The CDR3 spans 18 residues. Per the germline V gene, CDR1 is MNHEY and CDR2 is SVGEGT. In DNA form, the CDR3 reads TGTGCCAGCAGTTACTCGAGGGACCGGGCCCACTTCTCCTACGAGCAGTACTTC. It encodes CASSYSRDRAHFSYEQYF.

This chain joins TRBV5-1 and TRBJ1-1, with a weak D call TRBD1 (5 bases). The V and J ends lost 4 bases and 0 bases respectively, with 10 bases between them. Germline CDR1 SGHRS, CDR2 YFSETQ. The CDR3 length is 14 residues. The CDR3: CASSTNRMNTEAFF. The CDR3 DNA sequence: TGCGCCAGCAGCACAAACAGGATGAACACTGAAGCTTTCTTT.

This clonotype has more than one count but fewer than ten. V gene TRBV6-6 combines with J gene TRBJ2-1; D is undetermined. The DNA end favors TRBJ2-5, so the J call may be wrong. The CDR3 has 14 residues. Per the germline V gene, CDR1 is MNHNY and CDR2 is SVGAGI (reference sequence). CDR3 protein: CASSYREATETQYF. CDR3 sequence (DNA): TGTGCCAGCAGTTACCGTGAAGCAACAGAAACCCAGTACTTC.

This clonotype was counted only a few times. The rearrangement uses TRBV7-2 and TRBJ2-7, with D hard to call. V was clipped by 1 base and J by 7 bases, with 17 bases between them. The CDR3 covers 15 residues. CDR1 and CDR2 from the germline V gene are SGHTA and FQGNSA. This CDR3 is CASSLEGVQSREQYF. CDR3 nucleotide sequence: TGTGCCAGCAGCTTAGAGGGTGTACAGTCGCGGGAGCAGTACTTC. Full variable domain (remainder filled in from reference TRBV7-2 and TRBJ2-7): GAGVSQSPSNKVTEKGKDVELRCDPISGHTALYWYRQSLGQGLEFLIYFQGNSAPDKSGLPSDRFSAERTGGSVSTLTIQRTQQEDSAVYLCASSLEGVQSREQYFGPGTRLTVT.

This clonotype occurred a few times. The chain uses TRBV7-2 and TRBJ2-3, with D uncertain. V shed 8 bases and J shed 6 bases, with 9 bases lying between them. This CDR3 has 11 amino acids. Germline CDR1 reads SGHTA; CDR2 reads FQGNSA. The CDR3 nucleotides read TGTGCCAGCGTCGTGTGGGATACGCAGTATTTT. Protein product: CASVVWDTQYF.

This clonotype was counted a few times. This chain uses TRBV20-1 with TRBJ2-3; D is undetermined. This CDR3 spans 13 amino acids. Trimming took off 1 base at V and 6 bases at J, with 11 bases between the two ends. From germline, CDR1 is DFQATT and CDR2 SNEGSKA (reference sequence). CDR3 coding DNA: TGCAGTGCTAGAGTGGCATGGCGGGATACGCAGTATTTT. Its translation: CSARVAWRDTQYF.

The gene calls are TRBV5-1 and TRBJ1-1, with TRBD1 matching over 7 bases. With V trimmed by 0 bases and J by 7 bases, 9 bases remained unmatched. Germline CDR1 SGHRS, CDR2 YFSETQ. The CDR3 runs 15 residues. The CDR3, as DNA: TGCGCCAGCAGCTTGGAAGGGACAGATTATCGTGAAGCTTTCTTT. Its translation is CASSLEGTDYREAFF.

This clonotype turned up a few times. This chain links TRBV7-8 with TRBJ2-3; a possible D gene is TRBD2 (7 bases). V was clipped by 3 bases and J by 5 bases, with 21 bases between them. The CDR3 extends over 17 amino acids. The germline CDR1 and CDR2 sequences are SGHVS and FQNEAQ. The CDR3 loop reads CASSFVWRGGLEDTQYF. Written as DNA, the CDR3 is TGTGCCAGCAGCTTCGTTTGGAGGGGGGGGCTGGAAGATACGCAGTATTTT.

The rearrangement joins TRBV20-1 to TRBJ1-3, with D maybe TRBD1 (5 bases). From germline, CDR1 is DFQATT and CDR2 SNEGSKA (reference sequence). V lost 3 bases and J lost 8, with 14 bases in between. The CDR3 loop spans 13 amino acids. The CDR3 region is CSASPGTSDTIYF. The CDR3 bases are TGCAGTGCTAGTCCAGGGACTAGTGACACCATATATTTT.

The chain uses TRBV5-1 and TRBJ1-4; 10 bases map to TRBD1. CDR1 and CDR2 from the germline V gene are SGHRS and YFSETQ. V lost 6 bases, J lost 7 bases, and 9 bases stayed unmatched. This CDR3 has 15 amino acids. The CDR3, as DNA: TGCGCCAGCACCCCCGGAGGGACAGGGGCTGAAAAACTGTTTTTT. Translated, it gives CASTPGGTGAEKLFF.

In this sample, this clonotype turned up a few times. The CDR3 protein is CASSTRDRDKRGYTF. In DNA, the CDR3 is TGTGCCAGCAGCACCCGGGACAGGGACAAAAGAGGCTACACCTTC. V usage is TRBV7-8 and J usage is TRBJ1-2, with 9 bases matching TRBD1. V trimming: 5 bases; J trimming: 8 bases; junction bases outside the gene matches: 12. This CDR3 is built from 15 residues. CDR1 and CDR2 from the germline V gene are SGHVS and FQNEAQ.

This clonotype has more than one count but fewer than ten. The chain recombines TRBV3-1 with TRBJ2-2; 10 nucleotides match TRBD2. From germline, CDR1 is LGHDT and CDR2 YNNKEL (reference sequence). Germline trimming cut 4 bases from V and 7 bases from J; bases unmatched to any gene: 6. The CDR3 runs to 15 residues. In DNA, the CDR3 is TGTGCCAGCAGCCCCCAGGGACTAGCGAGCGGGGAGCTGTTTTTT. Its protein is CASSPQGLASGELFF.

This clonotype came up many times. The J gene is TRBJ1-4, the V gene TRBV5-5, with a possible D match to TRBD1 (5 bases). V lost 2 bases, J lost 8 bases, and 10 bases lay in between. From germline, CDR1 is SGHKS and CDR2 YYEKEE (reference sequence). The CDR3 has 13 amino acids. The CDR3 loop reads CASSFGGNEKLFF. The DNA for the CDR3 is TGTGCCAGCAGCTTTGGGGGGAACGAAAAACTGTTTTTT.

This clonotype was counted ten times or more. This rearrangement joins TRBV29-1 to TRBJ2-7; D might be TRBD1 or TRBD2, each matching 6 bases. Germline CDR1 reads SQVTM; CDR2 reads ANQGSEA. The CDR3 contains 15 residues. With 1 base removed from V and 2 bases from J, the gap between germline ends came to 15 bases. DNA of the CDR3: TGCAGCGTTGAAGGGGGGGCAGGGCGCACCTACGAGCAGTACTTC. Translation: CSVEGGAGRTYEQYF.

The chain links TRBV10-3 to TRBJ1-1; D remains unclear. Germline lookup yields CDR1 ENHRY and CDR2 SYGVKD. The CDR3 contains 12 residues. The V end was cut by 3 bases, the J end by 4 bases, with 6 bases between. The CDR3 reads CAISDGGTEAFF. In nucleotides, the CDR3 is TGTGCCATCAGTGACGGTGGCACTGAAGCTTTCTTT.

The chain combines TRBV6-6 with TRBJ2-1, with 9 bases aligning to TRBD2. Germline CDR1 MNHNY, CDR2 SVGAGI (reference sequence). V lost 11 bases, J lost 4 bases, and 9 bases stayed unmatched. The CDR3 length is 14 residues. For the CDR3, the DNA is TGTGCCGCCACCCCCAGCGGGGGGTACAATGAGCAGTTCTTC. Translating gives CAATPSGGYNEQFF.

This clonotype was recorded a few times. The genes are TRBV4-3 and TRBJ1-1, with D unresolved. The V end was cut by 0 bases, the J end by 1 base, with 6 bases between. The CDR3 sequence is 14 residues long. CDR1 and CDR2 (germline): LGHNA, YSLEER. This chain's CDR3 is CASSQDTENTEAFF. DNA for the CDR3: TGCGCCAGCAGCCAAGATACGGAGAACACTGAAGCTTTCTTT.

The CDR3 nucleotides read TGTGCCAGCGGAAGGACAGGGGTCCCAGATACGCAGTATTTT. Encoded protein: CASGRTGVPDTQYF. The rearrangement joins TRBV27 to TRBJ2-3, with 9 bases matching TRBD1. Trimming took 8 bases from V and 4 from J; bases not matched to a gene: 7. This CDR3 comprises 14 residues. Germline V gives CDR1 MNHEY, CDR2 SMNVEV (reference sequence).

This clonotype appeared a few times. The genes are TRBV20-1 and TRBJ1-2, with 8 nucleotides matching TRBD1. Per the germline V gene, CDR1 is DFQATT and CDR2 is SNEGSKA (reference sequence). The length of the CDR3 is 11 residues. V lost 4 bases and J lost 12; bases outside the gene matches: 7. The CDR3 DNA sequence: TGCAGTGCTACCGGGACAGGATTTAACACCTTC. This gives the protein CSATGTGFNTF.